This T cell receptor beta chain was sequenced during a study of blood T cell repertoires in COVID-19. The CDR3 covers 14 residues. Germline-derived CDR1 and CDR2 are MDHEN and SYDVKM. Trimming took 4 bases from V and 7 from J, leaving 16 bases between them. Here immunoSEQ multiplex PCR was the method, and the copy in TCRdb shows in-frame clones only, minus some. Here the sample spans 55,000 to 65,000 clones, approximately 88% being singletons. V usage is TRBV28 and J usage is TRBJ1-1; the D gene is possibly TRBD1 (6 bases). The sample taken for sequencing was peripheral blood. This TCR was recovered from a man under 40 with COVID-19, enrolled during active disease. In DNA form, the CDR3 reads TGTGCCAGCAGTTCCGGGGGGGCGCAGGGTGAAGCTTTCTTT. Translated, it gives CASSSGGAQGEAFF.